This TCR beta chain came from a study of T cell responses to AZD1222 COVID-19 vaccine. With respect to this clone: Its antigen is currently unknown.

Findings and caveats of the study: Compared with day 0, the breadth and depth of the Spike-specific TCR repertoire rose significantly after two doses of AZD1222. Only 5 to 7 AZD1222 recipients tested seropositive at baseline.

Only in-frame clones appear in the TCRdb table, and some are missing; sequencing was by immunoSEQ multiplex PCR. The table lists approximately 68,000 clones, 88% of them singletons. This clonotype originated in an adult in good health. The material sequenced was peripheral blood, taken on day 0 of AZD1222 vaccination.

The DNA for the CDR3 is TGTGCCAGCAGCGCACCAGGGGGCGAAGCTTTCTTT. This encodes CASSAPGGEAFF. This chain joins TRBV5-6 and TRBJ1-1, with 8 bases that match TRBD1. The CDR3 runs 12 residues. The ends lost 4 bases at V and 8 bases at J; junction bases unmatched: 4. Germline loops: CDR1 SGHDT, CDR2 YYEEEE.